This TCR beta chain was captured by sequencing in a study of cytomegalovirus exposure and HLA in healthy donors (dated by TCRdb to about 2017). Describing the broader study: An earlier analysis of some 500 of the donors reported about 290 Gb of sequence data and around 120 million unique TCR beta sequences from about 200 million T cells. An early release that covered fewer than 750 HLA-typed donors contained about 300 gigabases of sequencing data and 70 million to 100 million unique TCR sequences. Of the approximately 400 genotyped donors, roughly 80% fell in the genetic ancestry cluster associated with self-reported Caucasian donors. The aim of the study was to test whether cataloging public T cell receptors could identify signatures of past pathogen exposure. The T cell repertoires of 666 subjects were profiled by immunosequencing and related to cytomegalovirus serostatus. Besides the first cohort of around 670 subjects, a separate validation cohort made up of 90 to 150 different subjects was used. High-throughput TCR immunosequencing, statistical association of individual TCRs with disease status, and machine learning were combined to predict cytomegalovirus infection status. To study patterns of TCR occurrence, a later analysis re-analyzed previously published TCR beta repertoires from 666 donors and added high-resolution HLA genotyping. Rather than using new phenotypic data, the later analysis identified candidate immune exposures from TCR beta sequences and from how often those sequences occurred across donors. An earlier analysis of approximately 640 of the donors applied high-throughput TCR beta sequencing to assess whether each TCR beta V gene segment acted as functional or pseudogenic. Donor age, sex, ethnicity and CMV serostatus were compiled alongside the repertoire data. Genome-wide SNP genotypes for about 55% of the roughly 670 donors were used in a later genetic analysis, which treated that subset as a discovery cohort. Every discovery cohort repertoire had been produced on one sequencing platform. HLA typing covered class I and class II loci at four-digit resolution. Typing coverage varied by locus: roughly 629-640 donors for A, B, C, DRB1 and DQB1; approximately 500 for DQA1; over 600 for DPA1; approximately 490 for DPB1. Roughly 5 DR-DQ haplotypes were handled as single units for association and clustering, since linkage in the cohort was strong. Among some 400 genotyped donors of the cohort, an average of approximately 240,000 unique TCR beta nucleotide sequences was sequenced per donor, of which about 18% were non-productive. Summary of the overall study and its limitations: Presence/absence analyses assumed roughly uniform sequencing depth across donors, an assumption that may not hold. A later analysis found that TCR association rates varied across HLA loci, with DRB1 alleles showing the most associated TCRs and HLA-C alleles the fewest. Because counts were too low, fewer than 20 rarely observed V segments, including chromosome 9 orphons, were excluded from the earlier analysis of 587 of the donors. In an earlier analysis of approximately 590 of the donors, most TCR beta V segments appeared in productive rearrangements about 87% or about 30% of the time, broadly matching IMGT annotations. Strong co-occurrence of HLA alleles, especially DR and DQ, made assigning TCR associations to individual alleles difficult. Correlated functional status among segregating V segments might reflect linkage disequilibrium, but an unknown experimental factor could not be ruled out. Several of the top co-occurrence clusters appeared to be linked to parvovirus B19, influenza, CMV and Epstein-Barr virus, according to a later analysis. A cluster of highly shared sequence variants was judged likely to represent a technical artifact of the sequencing pipeline. The authors suggested that the approach could potentially be extended to other disease states and immunological phenotypes. Immune exposure information for the cohort was limited to CMV serostatus. Compared with equally common non-associated chains, HLA-associated TCR beta chains in a later analysis were more clonally expanded and had lower generation probabilities. Most TCR sequences were seen in very few donors, while some public TCRs were found in many individuals. Compared with the roughly 670-donor mean, donors in an Asian-associated ancestry cluster had fewer N-insertions in productive TCRs, according to a later genetic analysis. Because some donors lacked HLA typing at each locus, the association tests relied only on the typed subset. At a false discovery rate of 0.05, a later analysis linked around 17,000 TCR beta sequences to specific HLA alleles. In a later analysis, most CMV-associated TCR beta chains were found to appear HLA-restricted, with HLA associations seemingly driven largely by CMV exposure. This cohort had only TCR beta chains sequenced, and the lack of alpha or paired-chain data limited which features could be detected. An association between a missense DCLRE1C variant and V-gene and J-gene trimming of TCR beta chains was found in a later genetic analysis and replicated in an independent cohort. A few of the identified cytomegalovirus-associated TCR beta chains were confirmed in vitro to be specific for cytomegalovirus antigens. A further reported finding was that TCR beta sequences accurately predicted the HLA-A and HLA-B alleles for most subjects in the first cohort. Some IMGT-functional V segments, including TRBV6-2 and TRBV6-3, could not be told apart with the 87-base-pair reads, so those segments were excluded. A total of 150 to 200 TCR beta chains were listed by the study as associated with cytomegalovirus. The classifier was reported to diagnose cytomegalovirus status with high specificity and sensitivity in both the original cohort and the validation cohort.

The library was made by the immunoSEQ multiplex PCR assay. A mixture of 60 forward primers for TCR Vbeta segments and 13 reverse primers for TCR Jbeta segments was used in the multiplex PCR. A multiplex PCR assay on genomic DNA amplified the CDR3 region of rearranged TCR beta genes. On the Illumina HiSeq System, the amplified TCR beta libraries were sequenced as 87-base-pair reads. The original pipeline was this. A later analysis tallied around 87 million unique TCR beta chains across the approximately 670 repertoires, and roughly 11 million of those chains were shared by two or more donors. To remove PCR and sequencing errors, raw reads were error-corrected and collapsed into unique sequences using a nearest-neighbor algorithm that merged closely related sequences. CDR3 sequences were aligned to IMGT reference sequences to assign V, D and J gene segments. For a sequence to be retained, a match of at least six nucleotides to both a V gene segment and a J gene segment was required. A rearrangement was called productive if the CDR3 had no stop codons and remained in frame with V and J, and every other rearrangement was called non-productive. CDR3 was defined according to IMGT convention as the region running from the second conserved V-encoded cysteine to the conserved J-encoded phenylalanine. In an earlier analysis of some 550 of the donors, sequences lacking an unambiguous match to a single V gene segment were excluded. An earlier analysis of several hundred of the donors called V segments functional above 56.7% productive rearrangements and segregating when the between-donor standard deviation exceeded 5%. A statistical classification framework was built to diagnose cytomegalovirus status from the catalog of TCR beta chain sequences. In a later analysis, TCR nucleotide sequences were compared against IMGT/GENE-DB human TR gene sequences so that V and J genes could be assigned. In a later analysis, CDR3 sequences and most-parsimonious VDJ recombination scenarios were assigned using the TCRdist pipeline. A later analysis defined each TCR beta chain by its CDR3 amino acid sequence plus V-gene family, and excluded reads lacking a unique V-gene family. As a way to deal with suspected cross-contamination and a sequencing artifact, a later analysis dropped under 600 nucleotide sequences that were highly shared and had low generation probability. In a later analysis, a clonal expansion index was calculated for each public chain from normalized within-repertoire ranks of inferred template counts. In a later analysis, generation probabilities were computed with a VDJ recombination model fitted to out-of-frame rearrangements, and the resulting probabilities were checked against IGoR. Hypergeometric tests were used in a later analysis to score TCR-TCR, TCR-HLA and TCR-CMV co-occurrence, with a repertoire-size bias correction applied to the TCR pairs. A later analysis estimated false discovery rates by permuting HLA or CMV assignments 20 times. In a later analysis, co-occurring TCRs were grouped using DBSCAN, with TCRdist sequence similarity added in when clustering inside HLA-allele-positive subsets. Co-occurrence clustering excluded repertoires with fewer than 30,000 or more than 120,000 public chains, plus five with anomalous nucleotide sharing. TCRdb re-hosts the immuneACCESS table, in-frame sequences only. Its copies lack some clones; in the studies checked, an unresolved V gene accounts for under half of them, and the cause for the rest is not known. V and J calls and clone size come straight from that table; D and trimming were deduced from the DNA. The sample's table covers 75,000 to 95,000 clones. Of the sample, 5% to 6.5% falls within the top ten clones.

About this clone itself: Its antigen remains unidentified.

The cohort comprised fewer than 700 healthy bone marrow donors. At the time of sampling, every cohort member was nominally healthy, though immune exposures that went unrecorded were likely present. The donor was CMV seropositive and belonged to the group of 250 to 300 seropositive cohort members. Every donor gave a peripheral blood sample, and the peripheral blood mononuclear cells from that sample were used for TCR beta sequencing. The Qiagen DNeasy Blood Extraction Kit was used to extract genomic DNA from the blood cell samples. Inclusive of the bounding cysteine and phenylalanine, the CDR3 is 15 residues long. The retained sequence is limited to the CDR3, 45 bases, with the frame set at the first base. After removal of 2 bases from V and 6 bases from J, the junction retains 9 bases not matched to a gene. CDR1 ENHRY and CDR2 SYGVKD are derived from the germline V gene.

This TCR was sampled from a girl between 5 and 17 years old in good health and CMV-seropositive. This receptor chain uses TRBV10-3 and TRBJ1-2; TRBD1 matches 7 bases in the middle. The sequenced material came from PBMCs. The CDR3 region: CAISERQGVKNGYTF. The nucleotides are TGTGCCATCAGTGAGCGACAGGGAGTTAAGAATGGCTACACCTTC.